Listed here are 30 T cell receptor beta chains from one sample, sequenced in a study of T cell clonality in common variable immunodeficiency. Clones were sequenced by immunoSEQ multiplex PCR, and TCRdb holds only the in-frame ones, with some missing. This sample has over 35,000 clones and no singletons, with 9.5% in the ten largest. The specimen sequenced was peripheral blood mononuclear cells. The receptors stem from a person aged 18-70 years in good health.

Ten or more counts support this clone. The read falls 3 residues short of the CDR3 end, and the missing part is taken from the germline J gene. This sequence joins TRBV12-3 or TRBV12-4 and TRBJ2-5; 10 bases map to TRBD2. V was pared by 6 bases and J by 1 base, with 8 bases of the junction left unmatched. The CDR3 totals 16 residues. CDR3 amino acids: CASRASGSLVQETQYF. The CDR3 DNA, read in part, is TGTGCCAGCAGGGCTAGCGGGAGTCTGGTCCAAGAGACC.

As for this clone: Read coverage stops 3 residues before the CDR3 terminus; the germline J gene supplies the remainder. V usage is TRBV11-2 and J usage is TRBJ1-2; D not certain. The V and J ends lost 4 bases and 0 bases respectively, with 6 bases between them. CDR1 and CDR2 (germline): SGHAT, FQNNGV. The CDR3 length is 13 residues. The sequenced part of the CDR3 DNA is TGTGCCAGCAGCTCTACCGCTAACTATGGC. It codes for CASSSTANYG. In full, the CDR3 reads CASSSTANYGYTF.

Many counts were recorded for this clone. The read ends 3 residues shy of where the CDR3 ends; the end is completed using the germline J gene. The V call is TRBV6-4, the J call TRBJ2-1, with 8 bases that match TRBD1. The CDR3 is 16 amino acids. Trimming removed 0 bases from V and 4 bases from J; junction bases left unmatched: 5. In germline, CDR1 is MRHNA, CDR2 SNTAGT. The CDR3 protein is CASSDSATGGYNEQFF. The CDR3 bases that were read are TGTGCCAGCAGTGACTCGGCTACAGGGGGTTACAATGAG.

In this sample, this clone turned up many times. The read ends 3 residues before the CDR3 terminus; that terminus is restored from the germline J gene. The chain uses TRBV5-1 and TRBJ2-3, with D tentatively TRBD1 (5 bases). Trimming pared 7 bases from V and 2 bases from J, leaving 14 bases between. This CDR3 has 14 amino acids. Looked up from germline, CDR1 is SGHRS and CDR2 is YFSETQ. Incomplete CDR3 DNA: TGCGCCAGCTCTCCCAAGGGGCCCACAGATACG. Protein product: CASSPKGPTDT. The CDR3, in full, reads CASSPKGPTDTQYF.

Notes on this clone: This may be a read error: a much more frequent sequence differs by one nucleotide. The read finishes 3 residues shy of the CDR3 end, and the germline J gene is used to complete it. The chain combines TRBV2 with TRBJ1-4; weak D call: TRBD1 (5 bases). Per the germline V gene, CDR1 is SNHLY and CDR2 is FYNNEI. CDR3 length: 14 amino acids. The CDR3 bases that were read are TGTGCCAGCAGTCCACAGGTGTCGGATTCACCA. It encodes CASSPQVSDSP. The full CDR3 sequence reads CASSPQVSDSPLFF.

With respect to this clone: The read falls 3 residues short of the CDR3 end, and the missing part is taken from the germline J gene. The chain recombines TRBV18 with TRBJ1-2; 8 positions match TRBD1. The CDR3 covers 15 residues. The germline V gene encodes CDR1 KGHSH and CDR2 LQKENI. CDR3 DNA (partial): TGTGCCAGCTCACCGTGGTCACAGGGGGAGAGGGAC. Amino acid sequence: CASSPWSQGERD. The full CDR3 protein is CASSPWSQGERDYTF.

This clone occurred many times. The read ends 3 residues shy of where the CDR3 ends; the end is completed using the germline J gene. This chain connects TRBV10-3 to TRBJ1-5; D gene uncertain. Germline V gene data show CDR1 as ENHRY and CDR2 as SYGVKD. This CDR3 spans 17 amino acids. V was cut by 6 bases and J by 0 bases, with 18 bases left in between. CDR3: CAISTGIAGSSNQPQHF. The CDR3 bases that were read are TGTGCCATCAGCACGGGTATCGCGGGCTCTAGCAATCAGCCC.

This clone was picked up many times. CDR3 residues: CASSAGNNQPQHF. CDR3 DNA, as far as it was read: TGTGCCAGCAGTGCAGGGAATAATCAGCCC. V gene TRBV2 combines with J gene TRBJ1-5, with D perhaps matching TRBD1 (5 bases). The CDR3 end lies 3 residues beyond the end of the read and is filled in from the germline J gene. Germline lookup yields CDR1 SNHLY and CDR2 FYNNEI. Trimming took off 4 bases at V and 4 bases at J, with 8 bases between the two ends. The CDR3 is 13 residues long.

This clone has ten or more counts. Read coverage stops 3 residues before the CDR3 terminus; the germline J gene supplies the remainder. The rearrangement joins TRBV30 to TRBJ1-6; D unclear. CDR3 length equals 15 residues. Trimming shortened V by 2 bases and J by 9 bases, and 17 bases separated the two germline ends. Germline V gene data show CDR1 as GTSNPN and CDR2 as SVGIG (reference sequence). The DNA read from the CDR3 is TGTGCCTGGAGTAGTGGTTTGGCAGCGATTTCACCC. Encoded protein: CAWSSGLAAISP. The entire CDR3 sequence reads CAWSSGLAAISPLHF.

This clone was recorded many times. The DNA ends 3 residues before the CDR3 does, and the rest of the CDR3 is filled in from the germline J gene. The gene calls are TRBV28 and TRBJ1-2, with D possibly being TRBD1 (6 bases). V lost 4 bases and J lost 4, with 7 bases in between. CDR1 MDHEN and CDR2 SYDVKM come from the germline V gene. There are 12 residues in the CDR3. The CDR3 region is CASSWDIYGYTF. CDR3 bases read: TGTGCCAGCAGTTGGGACATCTATGGC.

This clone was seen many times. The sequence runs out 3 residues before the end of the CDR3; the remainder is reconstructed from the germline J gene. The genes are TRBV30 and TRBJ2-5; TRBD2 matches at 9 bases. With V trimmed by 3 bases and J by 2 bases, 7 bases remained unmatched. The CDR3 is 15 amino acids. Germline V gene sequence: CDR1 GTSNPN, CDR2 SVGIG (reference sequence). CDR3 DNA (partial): TGTGCCTGGAGGCCCCCAGCGGGAGGACAAGAGACC. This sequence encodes CAWRPPAGGQET. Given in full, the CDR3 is CAWRPPAGGQETQYF.

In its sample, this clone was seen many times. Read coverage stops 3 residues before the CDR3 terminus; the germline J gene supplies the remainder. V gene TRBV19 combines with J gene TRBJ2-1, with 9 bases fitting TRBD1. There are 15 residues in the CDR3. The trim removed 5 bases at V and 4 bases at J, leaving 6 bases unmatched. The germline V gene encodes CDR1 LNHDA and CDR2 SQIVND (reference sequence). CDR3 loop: CASSPGQGRYNEQFF. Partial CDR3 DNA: TGTGCCAGTAGTCCTGGACAGGGGCGATACAATGAG.

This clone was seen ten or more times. The CDR3 region is CNYLAGVCNEQFF. The covered CDR3 bases are TGCAACTACTTAGCGGGAGTTTGCAATGAG. The chain combines TRBV20-1 with TRBJ2-1; 9 nucleotides align to TRBD2. The read halts 3 residues ahead of the CDR3 end, with the missing end drawn from the germline J gene. The CDR3 is made up of 13 amino acids. Per germline, CDR1 DFQATT and CDR2 SNEGSKA (reference sequence).

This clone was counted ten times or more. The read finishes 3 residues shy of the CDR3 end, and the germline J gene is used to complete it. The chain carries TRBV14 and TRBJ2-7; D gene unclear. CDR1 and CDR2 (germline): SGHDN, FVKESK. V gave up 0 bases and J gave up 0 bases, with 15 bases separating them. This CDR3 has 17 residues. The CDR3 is CASSQELSPGYSYEQYF. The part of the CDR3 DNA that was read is TGTGCCAGCAGCCAAGAACTCTCTCCGGGTTACTCCTACGAG.

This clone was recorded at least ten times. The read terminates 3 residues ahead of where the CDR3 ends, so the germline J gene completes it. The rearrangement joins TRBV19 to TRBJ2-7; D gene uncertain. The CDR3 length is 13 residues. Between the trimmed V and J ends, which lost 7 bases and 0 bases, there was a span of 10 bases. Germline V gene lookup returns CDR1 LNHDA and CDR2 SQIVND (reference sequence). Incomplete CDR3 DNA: TGTGCCAGTAAGGGCCAGAGCTCCTACGAG. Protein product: CASKGQSSYE. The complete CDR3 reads CASKGQSSYEQYF.

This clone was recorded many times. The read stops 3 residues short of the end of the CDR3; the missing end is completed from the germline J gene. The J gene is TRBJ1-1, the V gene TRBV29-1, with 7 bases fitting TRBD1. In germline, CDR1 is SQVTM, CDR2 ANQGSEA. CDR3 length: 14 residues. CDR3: CTTLRQGGNTEAFF. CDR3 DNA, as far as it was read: TGCACAACCCTTCGACAGGGAGGGAACACTGAA.

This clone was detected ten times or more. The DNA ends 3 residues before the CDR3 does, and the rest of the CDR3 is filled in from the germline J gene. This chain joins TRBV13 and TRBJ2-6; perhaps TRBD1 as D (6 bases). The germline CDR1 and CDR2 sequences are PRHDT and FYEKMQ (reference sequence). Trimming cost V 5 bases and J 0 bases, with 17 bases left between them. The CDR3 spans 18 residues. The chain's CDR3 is CASSPRTADLSGANVLTF. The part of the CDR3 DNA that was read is TGTGCCAGCAGCCCCCGGACAGCTGACCTCTCTGGGGCCAACGTC.

The CDR3 loop is CASGATGGSQPQHF. The CDR3 DNA, read in part, is TGTGCCAGCGGTGCCACTGGCGGTAGCCAGCCC. The chain uses TRBV2 and TRBJ1-5; no definite D call. Read coverage stops 3 residues before the CDR3 terminus; the germline J gene supplies the remainder. Germline V lookup: CDR1 SNHLY, CDR2 FYNNEI. Trimming cost V 8 bases and J 7 bases, with 18 bases left between them. There are 14 residues in the CDR3.

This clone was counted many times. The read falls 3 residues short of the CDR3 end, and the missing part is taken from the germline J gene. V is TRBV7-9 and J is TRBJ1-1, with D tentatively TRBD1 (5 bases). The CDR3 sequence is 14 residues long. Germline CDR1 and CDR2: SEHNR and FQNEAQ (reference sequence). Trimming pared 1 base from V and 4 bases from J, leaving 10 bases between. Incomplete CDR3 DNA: TGTGCCAGCAGCTTAGGAGGGGCAAGCACTGAA. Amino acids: CASSLGGASTE. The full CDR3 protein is CASSLGGASTEAFF.

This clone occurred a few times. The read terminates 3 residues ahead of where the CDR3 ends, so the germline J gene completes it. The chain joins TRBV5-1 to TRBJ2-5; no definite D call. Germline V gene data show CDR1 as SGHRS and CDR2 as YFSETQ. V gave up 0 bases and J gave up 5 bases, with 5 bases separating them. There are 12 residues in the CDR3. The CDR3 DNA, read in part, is TGCGCCAGCAGCTTGGATCAGGAGACC. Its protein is CASSLDQET. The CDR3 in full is CASSLDQETQYF.

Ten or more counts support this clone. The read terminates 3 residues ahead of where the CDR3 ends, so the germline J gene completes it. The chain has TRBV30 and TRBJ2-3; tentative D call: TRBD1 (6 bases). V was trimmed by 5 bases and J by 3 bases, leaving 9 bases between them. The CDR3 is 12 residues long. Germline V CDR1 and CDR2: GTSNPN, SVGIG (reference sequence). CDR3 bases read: TGTGCCTGGGCCAGGGGAACAGATACG. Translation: CAWARGTDT. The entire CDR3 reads CAWARGTDTQYF.

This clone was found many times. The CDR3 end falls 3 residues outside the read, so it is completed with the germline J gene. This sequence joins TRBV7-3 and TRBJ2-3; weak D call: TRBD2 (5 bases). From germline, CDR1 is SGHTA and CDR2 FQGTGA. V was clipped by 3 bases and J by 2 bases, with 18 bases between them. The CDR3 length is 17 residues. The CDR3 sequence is CASSFMSSEDSTDTQYF. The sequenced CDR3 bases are TGTGCCAGCAGCTTCATGTCGAGCGAGGACTCCACAGATACG. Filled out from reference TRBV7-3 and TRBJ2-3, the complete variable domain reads GAGVSQTPSNKVTEKGKYVELRCDPISGHTALYWYRQSLGQGPEFLIYFQGTGAADDSGLPNDRFFAVRPEGSVSTLKIQRTERGDSAVYLCASSFMSSEDSTDTQYFGPGTRLTVL.

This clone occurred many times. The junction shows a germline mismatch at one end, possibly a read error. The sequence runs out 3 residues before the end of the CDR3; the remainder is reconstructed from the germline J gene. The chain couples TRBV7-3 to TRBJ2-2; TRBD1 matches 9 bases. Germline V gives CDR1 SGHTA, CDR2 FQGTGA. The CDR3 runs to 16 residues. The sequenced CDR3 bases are TGTGCCAGCAGCCTAACCGGGACAGGGCTCACCGGGGAG. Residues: CASSLTGTGLTGE. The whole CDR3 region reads CASSLTGTGLTGELFF.

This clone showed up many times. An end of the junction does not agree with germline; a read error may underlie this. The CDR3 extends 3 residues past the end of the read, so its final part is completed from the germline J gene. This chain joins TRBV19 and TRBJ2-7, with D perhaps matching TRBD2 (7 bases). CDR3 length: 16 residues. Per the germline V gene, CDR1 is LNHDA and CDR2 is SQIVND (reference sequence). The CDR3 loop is CASSIDNWAGAGEQYF. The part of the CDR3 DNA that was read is TGTGCCAGCAGTATAGATAATTGGGCGGGGGCGGGCGAG.

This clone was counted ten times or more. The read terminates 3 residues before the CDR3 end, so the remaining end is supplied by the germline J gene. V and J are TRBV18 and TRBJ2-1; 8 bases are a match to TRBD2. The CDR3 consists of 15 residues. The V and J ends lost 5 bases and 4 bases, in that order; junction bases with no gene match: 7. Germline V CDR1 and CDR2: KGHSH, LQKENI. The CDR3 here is CASSTGTSAYNEQFF. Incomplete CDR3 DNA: TGTGCCAGCTCAACCGGGACTAGTGCTTACAATGAG.

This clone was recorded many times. The CDR3 loop reads CASSPGDNNEQFF. CDR3 DNA, as far as it was read: TGCGCCAGCAGTCCCGGGGATAACAATGAG. The chain recombines TRBV10-1 with TRBJ2-1; TRBD2 might be the D (5 bases). The read gets to within 3 residues of the CDR3 end, and the germline J gene fills in the rest. CDR1 and CDR2 (germline): WNHNN, SYGVQD (reference sequence). The CDR3 spans 13 residues. V lost 5 bases and J 5 bases, leaving 10 bases between the germline ends.

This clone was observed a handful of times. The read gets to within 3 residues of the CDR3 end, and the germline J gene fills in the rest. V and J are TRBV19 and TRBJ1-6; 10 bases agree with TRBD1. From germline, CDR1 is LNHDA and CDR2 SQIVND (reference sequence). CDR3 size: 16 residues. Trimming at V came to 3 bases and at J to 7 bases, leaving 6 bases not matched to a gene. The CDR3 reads CASSMRWGQGNSPLHF. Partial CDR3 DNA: TGTGCCAGTAGTATGCGTTGGGGACAGGGGAATTCACCC.

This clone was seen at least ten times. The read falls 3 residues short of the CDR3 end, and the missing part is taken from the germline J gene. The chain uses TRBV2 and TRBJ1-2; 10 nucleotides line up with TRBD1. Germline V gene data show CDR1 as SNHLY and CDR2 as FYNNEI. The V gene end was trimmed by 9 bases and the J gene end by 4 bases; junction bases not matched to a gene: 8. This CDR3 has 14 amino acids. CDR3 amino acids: CARRSTGGIYGYTF. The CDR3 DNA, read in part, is TGTGCCAGACGGTCGACAGGGGGCATCTATGGC.

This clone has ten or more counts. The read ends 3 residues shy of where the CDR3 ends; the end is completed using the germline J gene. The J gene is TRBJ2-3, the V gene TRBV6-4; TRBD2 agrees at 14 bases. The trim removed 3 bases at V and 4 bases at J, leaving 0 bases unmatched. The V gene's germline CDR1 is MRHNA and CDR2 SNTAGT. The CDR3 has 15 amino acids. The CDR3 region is CASSEGLAGADTQYF. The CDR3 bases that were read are TGTGCCAGCAGTGAGGGACTAGCGGGAGCAGATACG.

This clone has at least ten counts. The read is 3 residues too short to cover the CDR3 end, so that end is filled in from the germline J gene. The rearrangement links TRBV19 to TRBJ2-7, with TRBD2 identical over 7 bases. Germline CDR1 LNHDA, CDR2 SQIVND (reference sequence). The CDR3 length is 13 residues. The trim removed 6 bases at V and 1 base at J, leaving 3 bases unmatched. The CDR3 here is CASRASGSYEQYF. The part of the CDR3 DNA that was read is TGTGCCAGTAGGGCTAGCGGATCCTACGAG.